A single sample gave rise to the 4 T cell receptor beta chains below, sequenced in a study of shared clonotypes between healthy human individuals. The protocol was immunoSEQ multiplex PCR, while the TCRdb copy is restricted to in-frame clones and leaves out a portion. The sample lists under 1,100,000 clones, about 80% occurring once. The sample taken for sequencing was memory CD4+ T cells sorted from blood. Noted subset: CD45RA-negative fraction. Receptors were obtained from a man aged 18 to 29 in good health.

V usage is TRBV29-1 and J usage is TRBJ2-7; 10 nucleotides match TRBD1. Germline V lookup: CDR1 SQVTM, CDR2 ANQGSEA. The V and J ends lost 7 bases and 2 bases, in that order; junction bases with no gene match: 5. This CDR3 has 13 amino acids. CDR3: CSARDRGTYEQYF. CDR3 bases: TGCAGCGCCCGGGACAGGGGAACCTACGAGCAGTACTTC.

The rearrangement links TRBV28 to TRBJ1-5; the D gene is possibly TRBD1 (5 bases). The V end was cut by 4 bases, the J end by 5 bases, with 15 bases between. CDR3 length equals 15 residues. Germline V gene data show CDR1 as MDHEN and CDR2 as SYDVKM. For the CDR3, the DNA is TGTGCCAGCAGTTCCCAGGGATTAGGGGATCAGCCCCAGCATTTT. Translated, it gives CASSSQGLGDQPQHF.

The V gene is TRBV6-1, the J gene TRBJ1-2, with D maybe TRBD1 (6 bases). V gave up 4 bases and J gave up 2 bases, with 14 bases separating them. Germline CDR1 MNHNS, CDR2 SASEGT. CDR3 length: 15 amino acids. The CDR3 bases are TGTGCCAGCAGTGCCTACGGGGGGACAAACTATGGCTACACCTTC. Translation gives CASSAYGGTNYGYTF.

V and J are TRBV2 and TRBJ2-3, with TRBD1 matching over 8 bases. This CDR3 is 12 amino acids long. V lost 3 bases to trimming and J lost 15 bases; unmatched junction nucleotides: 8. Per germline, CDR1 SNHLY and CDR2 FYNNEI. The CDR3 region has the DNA TGTGCCAGCAGTGAGGAGGACAGGGTTGCATATTTT. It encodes CASSEEDRVAYF.